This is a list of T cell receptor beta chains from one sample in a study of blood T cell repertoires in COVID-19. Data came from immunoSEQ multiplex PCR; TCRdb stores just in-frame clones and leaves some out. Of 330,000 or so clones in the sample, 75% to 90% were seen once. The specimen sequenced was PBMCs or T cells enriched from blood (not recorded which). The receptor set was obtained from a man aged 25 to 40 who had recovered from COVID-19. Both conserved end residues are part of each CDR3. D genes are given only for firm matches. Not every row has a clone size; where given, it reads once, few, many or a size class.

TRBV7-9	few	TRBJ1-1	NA	CASSMNTGNTEAFF	TGTGCCAGCAGCATGAACACAGGGAACACTGAAGCTTTCTTT
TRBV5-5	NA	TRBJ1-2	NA	CASARPPEGRDYGYTF	TGTGCCAGCGCTCGCCCCCCGGAGGGCAGGGACTATGGCTACACCTTC
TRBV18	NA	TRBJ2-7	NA	CASSPAGIEEQYF	TGTGCCAGCTCACCAGCAGGGATCGAGGAGCAGTACTTC
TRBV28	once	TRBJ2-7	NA	CASGGRREQYF	TGTGCCAGCGGGGGCAGGCGCGAGCAGTACTTC
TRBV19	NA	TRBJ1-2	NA	CASSSRQVTGYTF	TGTGCCAGTAGTAGCCGACAGGTTACTGGCTACACCTTC
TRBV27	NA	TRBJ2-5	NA	CASSLYQGGTQYF	TGTGCCAGCAGTCTTTACCAGGGGGGGACCCAGTACTTC
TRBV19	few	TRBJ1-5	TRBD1	CASSIRGQGQPQHF	TGTGCCAGTAGTATAAGGGGACAGGGGCAGCCCCAGCATTTT
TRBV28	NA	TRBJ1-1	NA	CASSSWAETNTEAFF	TGTGCCAGCAGTTCTTGGGCAGAGACAAACACTGAAGCTTTCTTT
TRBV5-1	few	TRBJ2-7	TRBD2	CASSLRTGTSGGAGFSEQYF	TGCGCCAGCAGCTTACGAACCGGGACTAGCGGGGGGGCCGGTTTCTCCGAGCAGTACTTC
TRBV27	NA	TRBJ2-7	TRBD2	CASSLSGRLLGRGEQYF	TGTGCCAGCAGTTTATCGGGGAGACTCTTGGGGAGGGGCGAGCAGTACTTC
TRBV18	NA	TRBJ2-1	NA	CASSGTRSSYNEQFF	TGTGCCAGCTCAGGTACTCGGAGCTCCTACAATGAGCAGTTCTTC
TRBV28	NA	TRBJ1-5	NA	CASSSLAGHQPQHF	TGTGCCAGCAGTTCTCTGGCAGGGCATCAGCCCCAGCATTTT
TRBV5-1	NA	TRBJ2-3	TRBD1	CASSLVRGSTDTQYF	TGCGCCAGCAGCTTGGTCAGGGGGAGCACAGATACGCAGTATTTT
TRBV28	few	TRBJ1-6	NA	CASSLTGSKGSPLHF	TGTGCCAGCAGTTTAACAGGGTCCAAGGGTTCACCCCTCCACTTT
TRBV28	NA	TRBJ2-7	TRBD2	CASSLGLAGGVEQYF	TGTGCCAGCAGTCTAGGACTAGCGGGGGGGGTCGAGCAGTACTTC
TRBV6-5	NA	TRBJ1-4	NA	CASEPATNEKLFF	TGTGCCAGCGAACCGGCAACTAATGAAAAACTGTTTTTT
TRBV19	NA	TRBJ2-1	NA	CASSGTTYNEQFF	TGTGCCAGCTCCGGGACAACCTACAATGAGCAGTTCTTC
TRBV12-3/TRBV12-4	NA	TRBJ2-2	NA	CASLYTGELFF	TGTGCCAGTCTATACACCGGGGAGCTGTTTTTT
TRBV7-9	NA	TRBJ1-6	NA	CASSLQNSPLHF	TGTGCCAGCAGCTTACAGAATTCACCCCTCCACTTT
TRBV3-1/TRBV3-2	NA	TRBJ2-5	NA	CASSSSGRETQYF	TGTGCCAGCAGCTCAAGCGGAAGGGAGACCCAGTACTTC
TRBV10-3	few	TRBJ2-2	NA	CAISHPRLGNTGELFF	TGTGCCATCAGTCATCCCCGACTCGGCAACACCGGGGAGCTGTTTTTT
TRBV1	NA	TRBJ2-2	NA	CTSSPLYRANTGELFF	TGCACCAGCAGCCCTTTGTACAGGGCGAACACCGGGGAGCTGTTTTTT
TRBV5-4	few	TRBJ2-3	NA	CASSLGQAMDTQYF	TGTGCCAGCAGCTTGGGACAGGCAATGGATACGCAGTATTTT
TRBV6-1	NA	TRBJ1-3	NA	CASSEGHSGNTIYF	TGTGCCAGCAGTGAAGGGCACTCTGGAAACACCATATATTTT
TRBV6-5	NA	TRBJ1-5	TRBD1	CASSPRQGQQPQHF	TGTGCCAGCAGTCCTCGACAGGGACAACAGCCCCAGCATTTT
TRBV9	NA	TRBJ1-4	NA	CASSVFGSLAEKLFF	TGTGCCAGCAGCGTATTTGGCAGCTTAGCTGAAAAACTGTTTTTT
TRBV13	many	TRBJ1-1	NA	CASSGVPSGTEAFF	TGTGCCAGCAGCGGCGTCCCGTCGGGCACTGAAGCTTTCTTT
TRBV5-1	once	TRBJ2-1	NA	CASSRVAYEQFF	TGCGCCAGCAGCCGGGTAGCCTATGAGCAGTTCTTC
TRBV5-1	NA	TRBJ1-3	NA	CASSFGGTGTSGNTIYF	TGCGCCAGCAGCTTTGGAGGGACGGGGACCTCTGGAAACACCATATATTTT
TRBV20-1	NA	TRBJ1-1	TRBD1	CMEGAPEAFF	TGCATGGAGGGGGCCCCTGAAGCTTTCTTT
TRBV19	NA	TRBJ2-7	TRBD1	CASSDRTGVSEQYF	TGTGCCAGTAGTGACCGGACAGGGGTTAGCGAGCAGTACTTC
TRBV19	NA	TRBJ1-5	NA	CASSIFGPRGASSHQPQHF	TGTGCCAGTAGTATATTTGGTCCTAGGGGCGCCTCGAGCCATCAGCCCCAGCATTTT
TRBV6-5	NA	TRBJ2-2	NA	CASSYLTGELFF	TGTGCCAGCAGTTATTTAACCGGGGAGCTGTTTTTT
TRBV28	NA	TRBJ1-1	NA	CASSLLSGATEAFF	TGTGCCAGCAGTCTCCTGTCAGGGGCCACTGAAGCTTTCTTT
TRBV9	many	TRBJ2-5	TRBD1	CASSVRGTGTQYF	TGTGCCAGCAGCGTCAGGGGGACGGGGACCCAGTACTTC
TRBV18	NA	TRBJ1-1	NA	CASSLYAGEAFF	TGTGCCAGCTCACTATATGCAGGGGAAGCTTTCTTT
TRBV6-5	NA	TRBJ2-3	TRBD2	CASSLQRGTSTDTQYF	TGTGCCAGCAGTTTACAGCGGGGGACTAGCACAGATACGCAGTATTTT
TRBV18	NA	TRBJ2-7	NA	CASSPQGSEQYF	TGTGCCAGCTCACCGCAGGGATCCGAGCAGTACTTC
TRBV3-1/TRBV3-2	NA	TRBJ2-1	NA	CASSRQLYEQFF	TGTGCCAGCAGCCGACAGCTTTATGAGCAGTTCTTC
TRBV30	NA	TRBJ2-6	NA	CAWGRGIGANVLTF	TGTGCCTGGGGTAGGGGGATCGGGGCCAACGTCCTGACTTTC
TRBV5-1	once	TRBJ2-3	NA	CASSMDRRGTDTQYF	TGCGCCAGCAGCATGGACAGACGAGGCACAGATACGCAGTATTTT
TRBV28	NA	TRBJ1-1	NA	CASSLPQEATEAFF	TGTGCCAGCAGTTTACCCCAGGAGGCAACTGAAGCTTTCTTT
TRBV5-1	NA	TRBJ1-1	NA	CASSLAGGAAEAFF	TGCGCCAGCAGCTTGGCCGGGGGGGCCGCTGAAGCTTTCTTT
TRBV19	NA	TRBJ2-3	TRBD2	CASSTWTSGSDTQYF	TGTGCCAGTAGTACCTGGACTAGCGGCTCAGATACGCAGTATTTT
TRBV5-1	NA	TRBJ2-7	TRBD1	CASAPMTGESSYEQYF	TGCGCCAGCGCGCCCATGACAGGGGAGTCCTCCTACGAGCAGTACTTC
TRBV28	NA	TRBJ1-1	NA	CATYSSNTEAFF	TGTGCCACCTACTCCTCGAACACTGAAGCTTTCTTT
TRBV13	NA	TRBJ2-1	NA	CASSPRLENNEQFF	TGTGCCAGCAGTCCCCGACTGGAAAACAATGAGCAGTTCTTC
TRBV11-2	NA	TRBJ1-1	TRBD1	CASSSDRVVVNTEAFF	TGTGCCAGCAGCTCGGACAGGGTTGTAGTCAACACTGAAGCTTTCTTT
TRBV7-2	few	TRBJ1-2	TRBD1	CASSSGTGHYGYTF	TGTGCCAGCAGCTCCGGGACAGGGCACTATGGCTACACCTTC